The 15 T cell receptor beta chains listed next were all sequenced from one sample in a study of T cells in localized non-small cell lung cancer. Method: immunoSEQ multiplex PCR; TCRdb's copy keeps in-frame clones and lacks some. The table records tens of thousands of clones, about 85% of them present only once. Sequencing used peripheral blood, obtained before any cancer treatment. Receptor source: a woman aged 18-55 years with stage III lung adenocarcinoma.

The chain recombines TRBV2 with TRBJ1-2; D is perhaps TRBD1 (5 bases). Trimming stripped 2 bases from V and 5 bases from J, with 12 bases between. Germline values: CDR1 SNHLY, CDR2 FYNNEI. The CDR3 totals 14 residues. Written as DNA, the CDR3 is TGTGCCAGCAGTGAAAGTTCGGGGGTTTATGGCTACACCTTC. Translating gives CASSESSGVYGYTF.

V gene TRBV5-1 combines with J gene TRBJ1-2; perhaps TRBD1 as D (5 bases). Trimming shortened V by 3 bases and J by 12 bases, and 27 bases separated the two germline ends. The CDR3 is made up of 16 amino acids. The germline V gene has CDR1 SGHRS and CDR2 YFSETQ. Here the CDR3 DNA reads TGCGCCAGCAGCTCGGGGACGAGGGTTGGGTCTATGAGGGACACCTTC. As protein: CASSSGTRVGSMRDTF.

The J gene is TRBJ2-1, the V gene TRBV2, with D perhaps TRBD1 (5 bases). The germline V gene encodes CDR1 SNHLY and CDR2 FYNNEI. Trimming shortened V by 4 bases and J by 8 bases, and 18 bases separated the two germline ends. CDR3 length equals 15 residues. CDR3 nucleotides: TGTGCCAGCAGTGGGGCAGGGATGAGTCAATATGAGCAGTTCTTC. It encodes CASSGAGMSQYEQFF.

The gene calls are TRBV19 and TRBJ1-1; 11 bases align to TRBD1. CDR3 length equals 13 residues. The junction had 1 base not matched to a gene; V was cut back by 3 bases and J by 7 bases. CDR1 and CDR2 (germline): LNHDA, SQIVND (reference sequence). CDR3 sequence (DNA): TGTGCCAGTAGTATGGGACAGGGGGGTGAAGCTTTCTTT. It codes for CASSMGQGGEAFF.

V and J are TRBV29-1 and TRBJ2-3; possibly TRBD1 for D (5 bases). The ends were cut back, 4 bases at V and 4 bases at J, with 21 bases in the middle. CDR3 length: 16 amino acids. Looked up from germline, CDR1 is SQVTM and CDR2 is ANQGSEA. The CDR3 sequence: CSVVSIGAIAADTQYF. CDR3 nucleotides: TGCAGCGTTGTAAGCATAGGGGCTATAGCTGCAGATACGCAGTATTTT.

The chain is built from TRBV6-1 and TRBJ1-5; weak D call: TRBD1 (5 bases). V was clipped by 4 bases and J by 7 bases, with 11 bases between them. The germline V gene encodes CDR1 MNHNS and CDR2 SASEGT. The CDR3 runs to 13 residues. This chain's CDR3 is CASSVGQGQPQHF. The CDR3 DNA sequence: TGTGCCAGCAGTGTGGGCCAGGGCCAGCCCCAGCATTTT.

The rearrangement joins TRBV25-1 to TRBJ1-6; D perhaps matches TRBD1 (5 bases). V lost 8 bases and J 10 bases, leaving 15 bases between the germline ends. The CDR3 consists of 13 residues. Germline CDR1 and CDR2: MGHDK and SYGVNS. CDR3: CASRDSIGSPLHF. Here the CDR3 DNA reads TGTGCCAGCCGAGACAGTATTGGGTCACCCCTCCACTTT.

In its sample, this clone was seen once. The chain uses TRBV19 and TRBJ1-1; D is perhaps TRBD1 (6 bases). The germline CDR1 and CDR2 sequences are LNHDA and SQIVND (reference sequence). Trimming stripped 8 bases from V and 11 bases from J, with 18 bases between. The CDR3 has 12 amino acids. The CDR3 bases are TGTGCCAGTCACGCAGGGGCCCCCGGTGCTTTCTTT. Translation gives CASHAGAPGAFF.

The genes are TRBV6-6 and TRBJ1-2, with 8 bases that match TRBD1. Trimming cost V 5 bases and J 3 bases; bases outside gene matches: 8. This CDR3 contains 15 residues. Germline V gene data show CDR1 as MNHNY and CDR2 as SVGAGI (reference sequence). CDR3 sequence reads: CASSPQGGSYYGYTF. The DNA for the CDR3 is TGTGCCAGCAGTCCACAGGGGGGAAGTTACTATGGCTACACCTTC.

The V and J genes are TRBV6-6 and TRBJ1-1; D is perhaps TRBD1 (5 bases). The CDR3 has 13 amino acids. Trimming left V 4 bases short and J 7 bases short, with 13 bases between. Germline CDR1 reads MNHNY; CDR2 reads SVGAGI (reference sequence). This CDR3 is CASSLSGIGEAFF. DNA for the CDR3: TGTGCCAGCAGTTTATCAGGGATAGGTGAAGCTTTCTTT.

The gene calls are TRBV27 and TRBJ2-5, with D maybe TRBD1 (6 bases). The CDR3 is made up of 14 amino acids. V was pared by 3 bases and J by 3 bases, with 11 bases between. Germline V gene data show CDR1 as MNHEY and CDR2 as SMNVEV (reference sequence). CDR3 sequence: CASSFRTAEETQYF. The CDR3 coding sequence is TGTGCCAGCAGTTTCCGGACAGCTGAAGAGACCCAGTACTTC.

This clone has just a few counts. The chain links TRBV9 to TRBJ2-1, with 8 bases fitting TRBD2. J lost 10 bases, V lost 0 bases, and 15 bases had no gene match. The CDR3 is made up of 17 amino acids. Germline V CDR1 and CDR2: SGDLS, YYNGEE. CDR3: CASSVDVGGGPLGEQFF. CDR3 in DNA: TGTGCCAGCAGCGTAGACGTCGGCGGGGGGCCCCTGGGGGAGCAGTTCTTC. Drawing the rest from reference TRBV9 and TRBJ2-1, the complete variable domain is DSGVTQTPKHLITATGQRVTLRCSPRSGDLSVYWYQQSLDQGLQFLIQYYNGEERAKGNILERFSAQQFPDLHSELNLSSLELGDSALYFCASSVDVGGGPLGEQFFGPGTRLTVL.

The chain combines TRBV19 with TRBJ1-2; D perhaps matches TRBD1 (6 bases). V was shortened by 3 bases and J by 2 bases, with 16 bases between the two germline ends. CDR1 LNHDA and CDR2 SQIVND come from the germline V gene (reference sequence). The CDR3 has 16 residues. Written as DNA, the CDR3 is TGTGCCAGTAGTATCGCGGGGGCCTTGCGGAACTATGGCTACACCTTC. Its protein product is CASSIAGALRNYGYTF.

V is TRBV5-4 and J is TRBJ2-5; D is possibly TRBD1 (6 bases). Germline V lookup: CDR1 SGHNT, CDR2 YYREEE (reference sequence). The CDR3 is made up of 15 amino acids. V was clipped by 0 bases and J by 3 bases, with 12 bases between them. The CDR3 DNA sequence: TGTGCCAGCAGCTTGGGGGGGCGTTTGGAAGAGACCCAGTACTTC. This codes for CASSLGGRLEETQYF.

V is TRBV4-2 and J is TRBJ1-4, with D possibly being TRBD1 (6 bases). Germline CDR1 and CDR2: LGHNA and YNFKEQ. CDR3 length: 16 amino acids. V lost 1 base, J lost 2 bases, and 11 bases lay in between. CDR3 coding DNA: TGTGCCAGCAGCCAAGTTCAGGGGACCACTAATGAAAAACTGTTTTTT. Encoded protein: CASSQVQGTTNEKLFF.